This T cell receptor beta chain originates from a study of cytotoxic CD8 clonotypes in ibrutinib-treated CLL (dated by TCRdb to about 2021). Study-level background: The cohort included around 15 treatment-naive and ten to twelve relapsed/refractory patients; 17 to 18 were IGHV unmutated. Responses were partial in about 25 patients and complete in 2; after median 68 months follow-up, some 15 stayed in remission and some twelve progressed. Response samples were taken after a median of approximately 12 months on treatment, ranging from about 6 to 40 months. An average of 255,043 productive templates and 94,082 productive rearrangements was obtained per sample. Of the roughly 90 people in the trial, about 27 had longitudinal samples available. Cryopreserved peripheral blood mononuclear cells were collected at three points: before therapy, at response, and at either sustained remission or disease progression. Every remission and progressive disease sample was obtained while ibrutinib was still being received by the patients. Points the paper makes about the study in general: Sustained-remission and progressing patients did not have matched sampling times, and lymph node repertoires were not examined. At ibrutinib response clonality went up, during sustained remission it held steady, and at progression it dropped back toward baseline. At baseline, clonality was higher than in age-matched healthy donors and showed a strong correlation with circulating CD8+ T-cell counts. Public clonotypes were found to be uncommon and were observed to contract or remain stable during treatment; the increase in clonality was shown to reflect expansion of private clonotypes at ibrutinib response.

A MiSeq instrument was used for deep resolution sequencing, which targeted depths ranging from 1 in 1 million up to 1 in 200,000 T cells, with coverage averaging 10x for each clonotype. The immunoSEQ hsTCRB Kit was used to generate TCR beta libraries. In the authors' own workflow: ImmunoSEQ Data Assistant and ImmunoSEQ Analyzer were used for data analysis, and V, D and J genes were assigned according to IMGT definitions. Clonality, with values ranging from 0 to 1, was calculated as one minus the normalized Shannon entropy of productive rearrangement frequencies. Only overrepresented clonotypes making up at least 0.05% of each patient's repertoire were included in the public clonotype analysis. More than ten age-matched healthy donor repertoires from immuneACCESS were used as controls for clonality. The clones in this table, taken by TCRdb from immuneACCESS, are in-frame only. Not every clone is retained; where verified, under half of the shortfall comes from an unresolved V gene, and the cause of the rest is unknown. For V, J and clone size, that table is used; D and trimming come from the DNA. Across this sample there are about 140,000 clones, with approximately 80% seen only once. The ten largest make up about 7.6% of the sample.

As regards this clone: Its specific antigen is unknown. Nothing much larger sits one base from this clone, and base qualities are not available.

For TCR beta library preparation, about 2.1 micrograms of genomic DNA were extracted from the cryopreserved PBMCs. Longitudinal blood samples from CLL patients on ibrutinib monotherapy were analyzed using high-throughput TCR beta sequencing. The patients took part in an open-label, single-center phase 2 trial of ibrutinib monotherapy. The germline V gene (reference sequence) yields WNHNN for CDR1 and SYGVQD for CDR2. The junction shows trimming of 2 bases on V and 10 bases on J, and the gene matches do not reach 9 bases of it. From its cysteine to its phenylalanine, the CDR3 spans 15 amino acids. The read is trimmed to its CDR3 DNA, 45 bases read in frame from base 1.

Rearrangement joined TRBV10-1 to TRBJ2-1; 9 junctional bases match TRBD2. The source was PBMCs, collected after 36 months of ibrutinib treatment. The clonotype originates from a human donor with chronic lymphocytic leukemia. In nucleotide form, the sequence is TGCGCCAGCAGTGAGAGGGACCACACTAGCGGGGAGCAGTTCTTC. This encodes CASSERDHTSGEQFF.